The 2 T cell receptor beta chains listed next were all sequenced from one sample in a study of cytomegalovirus exposure and HLA in healthy donors. It was with 60 Vbeta and 13 Jbeta primers that the PCR ran. The protocol was immunoSEQ multiplex PCR, while the TCRdb copy is restricted to in-frame clones and leaves out a portion. The record lists under 130,000 clones, of which the ten most abundant hold 0.5% to 0.7%. The source material was PBMCs. Receptors were obtained from a middle-aged man in good health and CMV-seronegative.

V is TRBV7-8 and J is TRBJ2-7, with TRBD1 identical over 9 bases. The CDR3 spans 15 residues. V lost 5 bases to trimming and J lost 4 bases; unmatched junction nucleotides: 9. Germline lookup yields CDR1 SGHVS and CDR2 FQNEAQ. CDR3 coding DNA: TGTGCCAGCAGCCTCACGGGACAGGGAGAGTACGAGCAGTACTTC. Protein product: CASSLTGQGEYEQYF.

V and J are TRBV7-2 and TRBJ2-7; TRBD2 aligns across 7 bases. The CDR3 spans 15 residues. Looked up from germline, CDR1 is SGHTA and CDR2 is FQGNSA. V lost 5 bases and J lost 5; bases outside the gene matches: 12. Here the CDR3 DNA reads TGTGCCAGCAGCGTGGGGCTAGCGGCCCCCCACGAGCAGTACTTC. This codes for CASSVGLAAPHEQYF.